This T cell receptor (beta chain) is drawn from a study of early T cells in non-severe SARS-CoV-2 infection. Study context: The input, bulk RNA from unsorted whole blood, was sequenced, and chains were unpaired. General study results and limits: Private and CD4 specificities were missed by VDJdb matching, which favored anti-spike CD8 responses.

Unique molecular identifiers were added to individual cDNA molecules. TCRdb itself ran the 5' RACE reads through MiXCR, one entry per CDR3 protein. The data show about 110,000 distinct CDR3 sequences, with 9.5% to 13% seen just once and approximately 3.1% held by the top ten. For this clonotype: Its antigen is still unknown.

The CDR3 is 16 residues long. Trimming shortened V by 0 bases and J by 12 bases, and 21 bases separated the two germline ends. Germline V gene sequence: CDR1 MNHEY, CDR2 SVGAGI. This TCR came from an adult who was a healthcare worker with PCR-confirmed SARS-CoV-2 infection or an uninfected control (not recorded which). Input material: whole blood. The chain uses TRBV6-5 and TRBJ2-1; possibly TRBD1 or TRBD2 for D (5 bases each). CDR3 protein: CASSYSGPQTDLAQFF. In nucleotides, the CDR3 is TGTGCCAGCAGTTACTCTGGTCCCCAGACAGACCTAGCGCAGTTCTTC.